This T cell receptor beta chain was identified during a study of cytomegalovirus exposure and HLA in healthy donors. Study-wide points: Looking again later, the authors saw that most CMV-associated TCR beta chains seemed HLA-restricted. Later on, an analysis tied around 17,000 TCR beta sequences to HLA alleles at 0.05 false discovery rate. Some TCR beta chains (roughly 160 of them) were listed as cytomegalovirus-associated.

The PCR had 60 Vbeta and 13 Jbeta primers. Generated by immunoSEQ multiplex PCR, the TCRdb table keeps only in-frame clones and is missing some. The sample lists over 150,000 clones; 73% were seen once. CDR3 length: 15 residues. The germline V and J ends were trimmed by 5 bases and 6 bases, with 16 bases remaining between them. CDR1 is KGHSH and CDR2 is LQKENI in the germline V gene. Comments on this clone: The target antigen is unknown.

Samples came from healthy bone marrow donors. This receptor was taken from a woman aged 18-29 years in good health and CMV-seropositive. Sequenced: PBMCs. The V call is TRBV18, the J call TRBJ1-4, with TRBD1 as a possible D gene (6 bases). CDR3 DNA sequence: TGTGCCAGCTCAGCACAGGGAGGTGGCTATGAAAAACTGTTTTTT. It specifies CASSAQGGGYEKLFF. The whole variable domain, remainder taken from reference TRBV18 and TRBJ1-4, is NAGVMQNPRHLVRRRGQEARLRCSPMKGHSHVYWYRQLPEEGLKFMVYLQKENIIDESGMPKERFSAEFPKEGPSILRIQQVVRGDSAAYFCASSAQGGGYEKLFFGSGTQLSVL.